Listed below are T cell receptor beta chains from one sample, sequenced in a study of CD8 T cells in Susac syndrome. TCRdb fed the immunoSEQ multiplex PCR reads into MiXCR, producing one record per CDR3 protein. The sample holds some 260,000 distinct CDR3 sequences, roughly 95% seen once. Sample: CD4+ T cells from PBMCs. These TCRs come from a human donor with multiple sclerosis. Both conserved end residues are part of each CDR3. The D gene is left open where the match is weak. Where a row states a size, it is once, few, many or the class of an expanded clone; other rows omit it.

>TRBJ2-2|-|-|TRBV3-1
CASSQIIGSGELFF
TGTGCCAGCAGCCAAATCATAGGGTCCGGGGAGCTGTTTTTT
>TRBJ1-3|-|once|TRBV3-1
CASSQDLLSGNTIYF
TGTGCCAGCAGCCAAGACCTTCTCTCTGGAAACACCATATATTTT
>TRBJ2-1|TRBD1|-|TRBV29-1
CSVARDRDGEQFF
TGCAGCGTTGCTAGGGACAGGGATGGTGAGCAGTTCTTC
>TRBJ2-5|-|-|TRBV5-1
CASSLGTSHFRGVETQYF
TGCGCCAGCAGCTTGGGGACATCACACTTTCGCGGGGTAGAGACCCAGTACTTC
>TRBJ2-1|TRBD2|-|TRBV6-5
CASTRGDYYNEQFF
TGTGCCAGCACCCGGGGGGACTACTACAATGAGCAGTTCTTC
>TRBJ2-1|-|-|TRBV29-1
CSVEGGVSNEQFF
TGCAGCGTTGAAGGGGGGGTGAGCAATGAGCAGTTCTTC
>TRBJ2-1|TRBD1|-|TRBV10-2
CASSPRDREYNEQFF
TGCGCCAGCAGTCCCCGGGACAGGGAATACAATGAGCAGTTCTTC
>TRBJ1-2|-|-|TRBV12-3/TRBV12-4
CASSFGGSGNGYTF
TGTGCCAGCAGCTTTGGCGGCAGTGGGAATGGCTACACCTTC
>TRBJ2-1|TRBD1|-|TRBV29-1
CSVSGGNEQFF
TGCAGCGTTTCAGGGGGCAATGAGCAGTTCTTC
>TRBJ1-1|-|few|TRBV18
CASSRDGLNTEAFF
TGTGCCAGCTCAAGGGACGGCCTGAACACTGAAGCTTTCTTT
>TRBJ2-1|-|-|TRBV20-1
CSAGGVEYNEQFF
TGCAGTGCTGGGGGAGTCGAATACAATGAGCAGTTCTTC
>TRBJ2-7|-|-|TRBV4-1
CASSQAEVSYEQYF
TGCGCCAGCAGCCAAGCAGAAGTTTCCTACGAGCAGTACTTC
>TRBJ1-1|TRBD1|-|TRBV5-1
CASSFGRDRANTEAFF
TGCGCCAGCAGCTTCGGTAGGGACAGGGCGAACACTGAAGCTTTCTTT
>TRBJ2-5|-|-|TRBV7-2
CASSPLTGTQYF
TGTGCCAGCAGCCCCCTCACGGGGACCCAGTACTTC
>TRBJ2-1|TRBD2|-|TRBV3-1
CASSHETSGGDYEQFF
TGTGCCAGCAGCCACGAGACTAGCGGGGGTGATTATGAGCAGTTCTTC
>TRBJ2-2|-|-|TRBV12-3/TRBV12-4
CASSLYGTRNTGELFF
TGTGCCAGCAGTTTATACGGGACACGGAACACCGGGGAGCTGTTTTTT
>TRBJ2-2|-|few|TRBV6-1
CASTRETGTPGELFF
TGTGCCAGCACCCGCGAGACCGGTACCCCCGGGGAGCTGTTTTTT
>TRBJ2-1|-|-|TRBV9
CASSVGAENYNEQFF
TGTGCCAGCAGCGTAGGGGCGGAGAACTACAATGAGCAGTTCTTC
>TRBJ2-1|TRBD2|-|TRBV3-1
CASRGSLAGGSYNEQFF
TGTGCCAGCAGGGGATCGCTAGCGGGGGGATCCTACAATGAGCAGTTCTTC
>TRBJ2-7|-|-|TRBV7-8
CASSLMVFGEQYF
TGTGCCAGCAGCTTAATGGTGTTCGGCGAGCAGTACTTC
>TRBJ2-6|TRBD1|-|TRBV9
CASSGATGAGGANVLTF
TGTGCCAGCAGCGGAGCGACAGGGGCGGGAGGGGCCAACGTCCTGACTTTC
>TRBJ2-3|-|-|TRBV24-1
CATSGPGQGNPDTQYF
TGTGCCACCAGTGGCCCGGGGCAGGGAAATCCAGATACGCAGTATTTT
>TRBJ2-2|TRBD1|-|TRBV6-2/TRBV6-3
CASRFRGGASGELFF
TGTGCCAGCAGATTTAGAGGGGGCGCCAGCGGGGAGCTGTTTTTT
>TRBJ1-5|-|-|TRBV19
CASSLTGTPIQPQHF
TGTGCCAGTAGTTTAACCGGGACACCAATTCAGCCCCAGCATTTT
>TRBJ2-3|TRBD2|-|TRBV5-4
CASSTGGQGDTQYF
TGTGCCAGCAGCACGGGGGGGCAGGGAGATACGCAGTATTTT
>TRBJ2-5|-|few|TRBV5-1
CASSLVRPGQKETQYF
TGCGCCAGCAGCTTGGTTCGGCCAGGACAGAAAGAGACCCAGTACTTC
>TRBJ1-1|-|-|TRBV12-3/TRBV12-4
CASSPYLGRGNTEAFF
TGTGCCAGCAGTCCCTACTTGGGCAGGGGGAACACTGAAGCTTTCTTT
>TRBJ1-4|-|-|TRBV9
CASSPWGQIGDEKLFF
TGTGCCAGCAGCCCTTGGGGACAAATCGGCGATGAAAAACTGTTTTTT
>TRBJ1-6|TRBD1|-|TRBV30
CAWGDRGRSPLHF
TGTGCCTGGGGGGACAGGGGGCGATCACCCCTCCACTTT
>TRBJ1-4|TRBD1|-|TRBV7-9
CASSLGPGQRNEKLFF
TGTGCCAGCAGCTTAGGGCCGGGACAGAGAAATGAAAAACTGTTTTTT
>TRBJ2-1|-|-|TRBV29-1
CSAWRGLLDNEQFF
TGCAGCGCCTGGAGGGGTTTACTCGACAATGAGCAGTTCTTC
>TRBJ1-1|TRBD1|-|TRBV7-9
CASAGQGFTEAFF
TGTGCCAGCGCCGGACAGGGCTTCACTGAAGCTTTCTTT
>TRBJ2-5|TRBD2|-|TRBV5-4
CASSPVAGEETQYF
TGTGCCAGCAGCCCCGTGGCGGGAGAAGAGACCCAGTACTTC
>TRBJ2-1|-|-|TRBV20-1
CSASPRSNEQFF
TGCAGTGCTAGCCCCCGGTCCAATGAGCAGTTCTTC
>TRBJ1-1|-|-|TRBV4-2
CASSQDVGSDTEAFF
TGTGCCAGCAGCCAAGATGTGGGGTCGGACACTGAAGCTTTCTTT
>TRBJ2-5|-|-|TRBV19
CASSPRTQEGETQYF
TGTGCCAGTAGCCCTCGGACCCAAGAAGGGGAGACCCAGTACTTC
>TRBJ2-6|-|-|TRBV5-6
CASSPRISGANVLTF
TGTGCCAGCAGCCCCCGGATCTCTGGGGCCAACGTCCTGACTTTC
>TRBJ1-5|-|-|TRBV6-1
CASSDFELPQHF
TGTGCCAGCAGTGATTTTGAACTGCCCCAGCATTTT
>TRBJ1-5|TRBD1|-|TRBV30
CAWSSVGTGGNQPQHF
TGTGCCTGGAGTTCGGTAGGGACAGGGGGAAATCAGCCCCAGCATTTT
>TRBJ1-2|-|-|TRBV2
CASSEDRVVEYGYTF
TGTGCCAGCAGTGAAGACAGGGTGGTGGAGTATGGCTACACCTTC
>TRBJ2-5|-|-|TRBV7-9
CASSPLGRGAGETQYF
TGTGCCAGCAGCCCTCTCGGTAGGGGGGCTGGGGAGACCCAGTACTTC
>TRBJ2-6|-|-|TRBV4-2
CASSQDGSSGANVLTF
TGTGCCAGCAGCCAAGATGGCAGCTCTGGGGCCAACGTCCTGACTTTC
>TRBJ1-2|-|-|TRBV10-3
CAISAMGGFYGYTF
TGTGCCATCAGTGCGATGGGCGGGTTCTATGGCTACACCTTC
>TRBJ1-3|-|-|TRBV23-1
CASSQHRNPGRVGAGNTIYF
TGCGCCAGCAGCCAACACAGAAACCCGGGAAGGGTTGGCGCTGGAAACACCATATATTTT
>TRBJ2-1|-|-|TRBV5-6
CASSPGLSYNEQFF
TGTGCCAGCAGCCCGGGCCTTTCCTACAATGAGCAGTTCTTC
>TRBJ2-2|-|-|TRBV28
CASKGPLLGAGELFF
TGTGCCAGCAAGGGGCCCCTCCTTGGGGCGGGGGAGCTGTTTTTT
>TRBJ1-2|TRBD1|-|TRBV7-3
CASSAGTGGDGYTF
TGTGCCAGCAGCGCCGGGACAGGGGGCGATGGCTACACCTTC
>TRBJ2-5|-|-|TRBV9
CASSVDGTLGTQYF
TGTGCCAGCAGCGTGGACGGGACGTTGGGGACCCAGTACTTC
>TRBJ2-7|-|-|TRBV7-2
CASSYKVDGEYEQYF
TGTGCCAGCAGCTACAAGGTGGACGGAGAATACGAGCAGTACTTC
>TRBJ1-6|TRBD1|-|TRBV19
CASSISRTGTSPLHF
TGTGCCAGTAGTATAAGTAGGACAGGGACTTCACCCCTCCACTTT
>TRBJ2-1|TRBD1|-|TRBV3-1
CASSLQGIHEQFF
TGTGCCAGCAGCCTACAGGGGATCCATGAGCAGTTCTTC
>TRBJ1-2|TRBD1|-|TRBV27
CASSLSTAGGADYGYTF
TGTGCCAGCAGTTTATCCACGGCAGGGGGCGCCGACTATGGCTACACCTTC
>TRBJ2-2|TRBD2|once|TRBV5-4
CASSLRLADTGELFF
TGTGCCAGCAGCTTGAGACTAGCGGATACCGGGGAGCTGTTTTTT
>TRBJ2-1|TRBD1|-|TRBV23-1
CASSHRDRPSYNEQFF
TGCGCCAGCAGTCACCGGGACAGGCCCTCCTACAATGAGCAGTTCTTC
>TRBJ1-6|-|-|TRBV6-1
CASRQDPISPLHF
TGTGCCAGCAGACAGGATCCAATTTCACCCCTCCACTTT
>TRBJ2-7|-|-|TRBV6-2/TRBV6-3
CASSYPKDVYEQYF
TGTGCCAGCAGTTACCCAAAGGATGTATACGAGCAGTACTTC
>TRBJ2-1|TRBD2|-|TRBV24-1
CATSASGGSYNEQFF
TGTGCCACCAGTGCCTCGGGGGGCTCCTACAATGAGCAGTTCTTC